The clone carrying this TCR beta chain turned up a few times. The antigen is undetermined. Quantitative 5'-RACE with molecular barcodes produced the TCR beta libraries. TCRdb re-analysed the 5' RACE reads in MiXCR, keeping a single row per CDR3 protein. The sample includes roughly 350,000 distinct CDR3 sequences, around 8% of them seen just once. The source of the sample is a study of CD8 T cells in ankylosing spondylitis. Overall study findings and caveats: Peripheral blood held disease-linked clones only at relatively low frequency, and these were CD8+. Significant enrichment of disease-linked clones was reportedly seen in matched ankylosing spondylitis synovial fluid. Past research had described some motif variants in reactive arthritis synovial fluid and blood. What seemed typical of ankylosing spondylitis blood was a TCR beta motif built from under 10 highly homologous variants.

Germline V gene sequence: CDR1 SGHTA, CDR2 FQGTGA. This CDR3 spans 17 amino acids. V dropped 5 bases and J dropped 7; count of bases not matched to a gene: 16. Sequenced: blood, either unsorted or a sorted T cell fraction (not recorded which). This receptor was taken from a male donor with ankylosing spondylitis. This rearrangement joins TRBV7-3 to TRBJ2-1; 8 bases align to TRBD2. The CDR3 nucleotides read TGTGCCAGCAGCGCAACCGGAGCAGCGGGAGTTTGGAATGAGCAGTTCTTC. Amino acid sequence: CASSATGAAGVWNEQFF.